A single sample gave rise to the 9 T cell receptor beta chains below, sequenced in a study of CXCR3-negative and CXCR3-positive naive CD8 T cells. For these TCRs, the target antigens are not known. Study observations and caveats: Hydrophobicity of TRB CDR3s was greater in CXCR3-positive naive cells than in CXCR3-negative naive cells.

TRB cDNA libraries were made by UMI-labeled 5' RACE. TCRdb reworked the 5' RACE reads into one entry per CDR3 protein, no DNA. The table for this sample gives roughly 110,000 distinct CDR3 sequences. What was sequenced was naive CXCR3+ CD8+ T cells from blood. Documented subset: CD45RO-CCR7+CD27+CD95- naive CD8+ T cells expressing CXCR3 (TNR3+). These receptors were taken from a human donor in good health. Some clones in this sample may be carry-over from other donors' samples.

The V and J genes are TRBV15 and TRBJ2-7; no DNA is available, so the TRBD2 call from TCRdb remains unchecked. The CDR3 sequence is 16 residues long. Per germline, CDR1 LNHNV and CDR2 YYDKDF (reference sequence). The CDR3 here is CATSSRRAGPLGEQYF.

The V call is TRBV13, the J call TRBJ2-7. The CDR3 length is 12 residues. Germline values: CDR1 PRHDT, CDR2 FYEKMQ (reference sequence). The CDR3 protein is CASSQRPYEQYF. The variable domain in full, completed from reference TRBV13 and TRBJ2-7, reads AAGVIQSPRHLIKEKRETATLKCYPIPRHDTVYWYQQGPGQDPQFLISFYEKMQSDKGSIPDRFSAQQFSDYHSELNMSSLELGDSALYFCASSQRPYEQYFGPGTRLTVT.

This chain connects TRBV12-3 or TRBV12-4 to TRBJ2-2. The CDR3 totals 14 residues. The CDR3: CASSLALYTWELFF.

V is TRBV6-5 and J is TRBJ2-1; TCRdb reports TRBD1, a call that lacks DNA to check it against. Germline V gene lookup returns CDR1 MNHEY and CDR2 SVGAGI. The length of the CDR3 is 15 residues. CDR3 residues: CASSYSNRGSNEQFF.

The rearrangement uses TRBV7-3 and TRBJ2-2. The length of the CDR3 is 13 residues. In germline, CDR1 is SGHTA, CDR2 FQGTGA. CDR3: CASGYQHTGELFF.

Here the CDR3 reads CASSTSTSASYNEQFF. This chain uses TRBV12-3 or TRBV12-4 with TRBJ2-1; the D call of TRBD2 rests on TCRdb alone, since no DNA is present to check it. The CDR3 contains 16 residues.

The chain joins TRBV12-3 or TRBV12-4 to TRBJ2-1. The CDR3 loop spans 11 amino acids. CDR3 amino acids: CASSPSDEQLF.

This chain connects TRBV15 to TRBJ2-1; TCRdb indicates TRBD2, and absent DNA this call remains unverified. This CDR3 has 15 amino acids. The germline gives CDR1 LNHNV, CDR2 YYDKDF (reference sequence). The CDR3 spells CATSRGLRGWDEQFF.

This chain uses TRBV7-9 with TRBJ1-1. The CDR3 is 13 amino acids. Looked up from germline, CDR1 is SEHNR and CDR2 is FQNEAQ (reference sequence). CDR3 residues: CASSFRENTEAFF.